This passage covers 25 T cell receptor beta chains from one sample sequenced in a study of blood T cells in healthy people across ages. A sample-barcoded 5' primer and a J-beta primer mix were used in a second PCR of roughly 6 to 11 cycles. TCRdb itself ran the 5' RACE reads through MiXCR, one entry per CDR3 protein. The sample carries 1.5 million to 2 million distinct CDR3 sequences, approximately 32% recorded once. Sample: blood. These receptor sequences come from a woman aged 25 to 45 in good health.

CDR3 nucleotide sequence: TGCAGTGCTGGAGGGGGAAGCTCCTATAATTCACCCCTCCACTTT. Translating gives CSAGGGSSYNSPLHF. The V gene is TRBV20-1, the J gene TRBJ1-6, with D maybe TRBD1 (6 bases). The CDR3 length is 15 residues. Germline CDR1 DFQATT, CDR2 SNEGSKA (reference sequence). Trimming removed 5 bases at V and 0 bases at J, with 11 bases between.

This clonotype was seen a handful of times. The chain joins TRBV7-2 to TRBJ2-4; D uncertain. Near its end, the DNA agrees better with TRBJ2-5, so the J call may be wrong. Germline V gene data show CDR1 as SGHTA and CDR2 as FQGNSA. The CDR3 covers 15 residues. The CDR3 protein is CASSLQRNVKETQYF. As DNA, the CDR3 is TGTGCCAGCAGCTTACAAAGGAACGTAAAAGAGACCCAGTACTTC.

This chain connects TRBV9 to TRBJ2-3, with a possible D match to TRBD2 (5 bases). The CDR3 has 17 residues. In germline, CDR1 is SGDLS, CDR2 YYNGEE. V lost 3 bases, J lost 2 bases, and 19 bases lay in between. This CDR3 is CASSDERGQEDTDTQYF. The CDR3 bases are TGTGCCAGCAGCGATGAACGTGGGCAGGAGGACACAGATACGCAGTATTTT.

This clonotype was observed a few times. The V call is TRBV12-3 or TRBV12-4, the J call TRBJ2-2, with D unresolved. The CDR3 contains 15 residues. V was cut by 4 bases and J by 5 bases, with 14 bases left in between. Written as DNA, the CDR3 is TGTGCCAGCAGTTCCGGACGAAGGATGACCGGGGAGCTGTTTTTT. It yields the protein CASSSGRRMTGELFF.

The V gene is TRBV10-3, the J gene TRBJ2-3; 9 bases align to TRBD2. The V segment lost 8 bases and the J segment 6 bases; nucleotides outside the gene matches: 12. There are 15 residues in the CDR3. Germline CDR1 is ENHRY and CDR2 is SYGVKD. CDR3 sequence (DNA): TGTGCCATCTTGGCTAGCGGGGCAACCGGGGATACGCAGTATTTT. It is translated as CAILASGATGDTQYF.

This clonotype was recorded a few times. The rearrangement links TRBV6-2 or TRBV6-3 to TRBJ2-1, with 14 bases matching TRBD2. In germline, CDR1 is MNHEY, CDR2 SVGEGT. Trimming at V came to 2 bases and at J to 7 bases, leaving 4 bases not matched to a gene. The CDR3 covers 16 residues. The CDR3 sequence is CASSYGTSGRRNEQFF. The CDR3 DNA follows: TGTGCCAGCAGTTACGGGACTAGCGGGAGACGTAATGAGCAGTTCTTC.

J is TRBJ1-2 and V is TRBV12-3 or TRBV12-4, with a tentative D call TRBD1 (5 bases). The CDR3 consists of 14 residues. V was trimmed by 1 base and J by 3 bases, leaving 9 bases between them. The CDR3 DNA follows: TGTGCCAGCAGTTTAGTTGGGGCTCACTATGGCTACACCTTC. It encodes CASSLVGAHYGYTF.

The chain carries TRBV20-1 and TRBJ2-1; 9 bases align to TRBD2. Trimming cost V 0 bases and J 9 bases; bases outside gene matches: 12. Germline V gene sequence: CDR1 DFQATT, CDR2 SNEGSKA (reference sequence). The CDR3 runs to 16 residues. In DNA form, the CDR3 reads TGCAGTGCTAGAGATTTTCGGTCTAGCGGGGTGGTTGAGCAGTTCTTC. Protein: CSARDFRSSGVVEQFF.

This clonotype was counted between two and nine times. V usage is TRBV7-9 and J usage is TRBJ2-7, with 9 nucleotides matching TRBD2. With 4 bases clipped from V and 4 bases from J, the junction kept 5 bases outside the gene matches. Germline lookup yields CDR1 SEHNR and CDR2 FQNEAQ (reference sequence). The CDR3 length is 14 residues. CDR3 sequence reads: CASSSSGKAYEQYF. The CDR3 nucleotides read TGTGCCAGCAGCTCTAGCGGGAAGGCATACGAGCAGTACTTC.

This clonotype has just a few counts. The chain joins TRBV5-1 to TRBJ2-1; 7 nucleotides align to TRBD2. There are 14 residues in the CDR3. The germline CDR1 and CDR2 sequences are SGHRS and YFSETQ. V was clipped by 2 bases and J by 9 bases; unmatched bases: 8. The CDR3 DNA is TGCGCCAGCAGCTTAAAAGCGGGGATGGGTGAGCAGTTCTTC. It is translated as CASSLKAGMGEQFF.

This chain uses TRBV20-1 with TRBJ2-4; 12 bases are shared with TRBD2. The end of the DNA fits TRBJ2-7 better, so the J call may be wrong. The CDR3 is 14 residues long. Germline CDR1 reads DFQATT; CDR2 reads SNEGSKA (reference sequence). This chain's CDR3 is CSAQTSGSRYEQYF. The CDR3 nucleotides read TGCAGTGCCCAGACTAGCGGGAGTCGGTACGAGCAGTACTTC.

The CDR3 here is CASWPSLTTYEQYF. The CDR3 DNA reads as TGTGCCAGCTGGCCATCTCTTACTACCTACGAGCAGTACTTC. J is TRBJ2-7 and V is TRBV7-8, with D unresolved. The germline gives CDR1 SGHVS, CDR2 FQNEAQ. V gave up 8 bases and J gave up 2 bases, with 16 bases separating them. The CDR3 extends over 14 amino acids.

The chain carries TRBV11-2 and TRBJ2-7; TRBD2 aligns across 13 bases. CDR1 and CDR2 from the germline V gene are SGHAT and FQNNGV. V was clipped by 1 base and J by 3 bases; unmatched bases: 6. The CDR3 is 17 residues long. The CDR3 sequence: CASSLATSGRAFYEQYF. As DNA, the CDR3 is TGTGCCAGCAGCTTAGCTACTAGCGGGAGGGCCTTCTACGAGCAGTACTTC. The variable domain in full, with the rest retrieved from reference TRBV11-2 and TRBJ2-7, is EAGVAQSPRYKIIEKRQSVAFWCNPISGHATLYWYQQILGQGPKLLIQFQNNGVVDDSQLPKDRFSAERLKGVDSTLKIQPAKLEDSAVYLCASSLATSGRAFYEQYFGPGTRLTVT.

A single count supports this clonotype. The chain is built from TRBV20-1 and TRBJ1-5, with TRBD1 matching 12 bases. CDR3 size: 17 residues. With V trimmed by 3 bases and J by 2 bases, 8 bases remained unmatched. Germline values: CDR1 DFQATT, CDR2 SNEGSKA (reference sequence). The CDR3 bases are TGCAGTGCTAGCCGGGACAGGGGGCCGGGGGGCAATCAGCCCCAGCATTTT. Translating it yields CSASRDRGPGGNQPQHF.

The chain couples TRBV20-1 to TRBJ1-2; possibly TRBD1 for D (6 bases). Germline V gene sequence: CDR1 DFQATT, CDR2 SNEGSKA (reference sequence). The CDR3 length is 13 residues. In DNA, the CDR3 is TGCAGCCCCTCTAGAGGGGGAAACTATGGCTACACCTTC. It specifies CSPSRGGNYGYTF.

The chain employs TRBV5-5 and TRBJ1-5, with unresolved D. Trimming removed 2 bases at V and 2 bases at J, with 11 bases between. Per the germline V gene, CDR1 is SGHKS and CDR2 is YYEKEE (reference sequence). This CDR3 spans 15 amino acids. The CDR3 DNA follows: TGTGCCAGCAGCTTTGAAGACAAGGGCAATCAGCCCCAGCATTTT. It translates to CASSFEDKGNQPQHF. Based on the CDR3 plus reference TRBV5-5 and TRBJ1-5, the full variable domain is DAGVTQSPTHLIKTRGQQVTLRCSPISGHKSVSWYQQVLGQGPQFIFQYYEKEERGRGNFPDRFSARQFPNYSSELNVNALLLGDSALYLCASSFEDKGNQPQHFGDGTRLSIL.

J is TRBJ2-7 and V is TRBV28; no firm D call. CDR1 is MDHEN, CDR2 SYDVKM, per germline. V lost 4 bases and J lost 7, with 14 bases in between. The CDR3 is made up of 13 amino acids. This CDR3 reads CASSSPTPEEQYF. The CDR3 region has the DNA TGTGCCAGCAGTTCCCCAACGCCGGAGGAGCAGTACTTC.

The rearrangement links TRBV20-1 to TRBJ1-1; TRBD1 matches 11 bases. J gave up 5 bases and V 4 bases, and 3 bases lay outside the gene matches. This CDR3 has 13 residues. CDR1 is DFQATT and CDR2 is SNEGSKA in the germline V gene (reference sequence). The CDR3 nucleotides read TGCAGTGCTACTCGGGACAGGGGGACTGAAGCTTTCTTT. It specifies CSATRDRGTEAFF.

On this clonotype itself: Relative to the germline gene, one junction end is altered; a read error may explain this. This sequence joins TRBV4-1 and TRBJ2-1, with D possibly matching TRBD2 (6 bases). There are 14 residues in the CDR3. Looked up from germline, CDR1 is MGHRA and CDR2 is YSYEKL. CDR3 sequence (DNA): TGCGCCGGCAGCCACCTTGGGGGGTCGGATGAGCAGTTCTTC. It yields the protein CAGSHLGGSDEQFF.

This clonotype was picked up a small number of times. The chain's CDR3 is CASSYDGQGLYEQYF. The CDR3 nucleotides read TGTGCCAGCAGTTACGATGGTCAGGGCCTCTACGAGCAGTACTTC. This sequence joins TRBV6-6 and TRBJ2-7; a weak D match, TRBD1 (5 bases). The CDR3 has 15 residues. Between the trimmed V and J ends, which lost 2 bases and 3 bases, there was a span of 14 bases. In germline, CDR1 is MNHNY, CDR2 SVGAGI (reference sequence).

About this clonotype itself: An end of the junction does not agree with germline; a read error may underlie this. The rearrangement links TRBV4-2 to TRBJ2-4; D is ambiguous. CDR1 and CDR2 from the germline V gene are LGHNA and YNFKEQ. This CDR3 contains 14 residues. Here the CDR3 DNA reads TGTGCCAGCAACCAAGAAACTGGGAATGGTGGGCAGTACTTC. Amino acid sequence: CASNQETGNGGQYF.

This clonotype turned up a few times. This chain links TRBV20-1 with TRBJ2-7; weak D call: TRBD1 (6 bases). V lost 6 bases and J 3 bases, leaving 12 bases between the germline ends. This CDR3 region has 12 residues. Germline CDR1 and CDR2: DFQATT and SNEGSKA (reference sequence). CDR3 residues: CSAPGHFYEQYF. The CDR3 DNA reads as TGCAGTGCCCCGGGACACTTCTACGAGCAGTACTTC.

A note on this clonotype: A much larger clone differs from this one at a single base, so this may be a read error. The gene calls are TRBV5-1 and TRBJ1-5; D may be TRBD1 (6 bases). Germline V gene lookup returns CDR1 SGHRS and CDR2 YFSETQ. The CDR3 totals 14 residues. Here the CDR3 DNA reads TGCGCCGGCAGCCCGGAGGGGGGCAATCAGCCCCAGCATTTT. It yields the protein CAGSPEGGNQPQHF.

This chain links TRBV9 with TRBJ1-2; D is unresolved. Germline V gives CDR1 SGDLS, CDR2 YYNGEE. The V end lost 4 bases, the J end lost 8 bases, and 18 bases lay between the germline ends. This CDR3 region has 14 residues. CDR3 in amino acids: CASSSTAIREGYTF. The CDR3 bases are TGTGCCAGCAGCTCAACAGCTATTAGGGAAGGCTACACCTTC.

Many counts were recorded for this clonotype. The chain uses TRBV6-6 and TRBJ2-6, with 9 bases identical to TRBD1. This CDR3 region has 17 residues. V gave up 5 bases and J gave up 0 bases; unmatched junction bases: 5. Germline V gene lookup returns CDR1 MNHNY and CDR2 SVGAGI (reference sequence). The CDR3 protein is CASSPGQGVSGANVLTF. In nucleotides, the CDR3 is TGTGCCAGCAGTCCGGGACAGGGTGTCTCTGGGGCCAACGTCCTGACTTTC.